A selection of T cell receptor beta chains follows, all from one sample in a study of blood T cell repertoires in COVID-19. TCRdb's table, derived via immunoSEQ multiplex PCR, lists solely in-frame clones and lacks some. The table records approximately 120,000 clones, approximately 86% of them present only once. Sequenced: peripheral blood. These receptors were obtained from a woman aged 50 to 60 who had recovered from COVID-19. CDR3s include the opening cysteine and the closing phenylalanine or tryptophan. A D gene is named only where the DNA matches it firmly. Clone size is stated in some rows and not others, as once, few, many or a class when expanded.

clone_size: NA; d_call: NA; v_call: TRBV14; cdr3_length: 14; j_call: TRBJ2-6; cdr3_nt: TGTGCCAGCAGCATGAGCTCTGGGGCCAACGTCCTGACTTTC; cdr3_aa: CASSMSSGANVLTF
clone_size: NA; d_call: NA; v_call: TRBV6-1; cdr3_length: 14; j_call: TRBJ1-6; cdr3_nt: TGTGCCAGCAGTGAAGGGCCGGCGGATTCACCCCTCCACTTT; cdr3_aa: CASSEGPADSPLHF
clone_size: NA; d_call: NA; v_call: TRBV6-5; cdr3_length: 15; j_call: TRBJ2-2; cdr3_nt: TGTGCCAGCAGCCGTACTGAAACGAACACCGGGGAGCTGTTTTTT; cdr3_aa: CASSRTETNTGELFF
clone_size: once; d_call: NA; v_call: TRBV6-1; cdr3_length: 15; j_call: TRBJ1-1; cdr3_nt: TGTGCCAGCAGTGAAGGGGGGGGGCTATGGACTGAAGCTTTCTTT; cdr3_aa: CASSEGGGLWTEAFF
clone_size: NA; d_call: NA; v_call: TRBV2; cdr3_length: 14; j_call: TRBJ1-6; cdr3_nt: TGTGCCAGCAGGCGGAGCTCCTATAATTCACCCCTCCACTTT; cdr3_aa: CASRRSSYNSPLHF
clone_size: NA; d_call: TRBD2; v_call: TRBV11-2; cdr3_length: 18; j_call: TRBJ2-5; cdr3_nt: TGTGCCAGCAGCTTAGATTCGCTAGCGGGAACGGGTTTGGAGACCCAGTACTTC; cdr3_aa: CASSLDSLAGTGLETQYF
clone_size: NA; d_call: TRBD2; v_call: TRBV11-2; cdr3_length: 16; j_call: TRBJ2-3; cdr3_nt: TGTGCCAGCAGCTTAGCTCTCGCGGGAGGGGCAGATACGCAGTATTTT; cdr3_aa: CASSLALAGGADTQYF
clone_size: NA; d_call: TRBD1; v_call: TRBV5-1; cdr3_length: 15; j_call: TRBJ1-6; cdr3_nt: TGCGCCAGCAGCAGGGCCGGGACAGCGAATTCACCCCTCCACTTT; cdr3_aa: CASSRAGTANSPLHF
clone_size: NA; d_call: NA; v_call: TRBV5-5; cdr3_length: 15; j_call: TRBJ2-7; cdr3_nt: TGTGCCAGCAGCTTGAGTCAGGGTATCAGCTACGAGCAGTACTTC; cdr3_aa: CASSLSQGISYEQYF
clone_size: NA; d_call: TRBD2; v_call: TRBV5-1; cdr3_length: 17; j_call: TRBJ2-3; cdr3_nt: TGCGCCAGCAGCTTGAACTCGGGACTAGCGGGTACAGATACGCAGTATTTT; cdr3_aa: CASSLNSGLAGTDTQYF
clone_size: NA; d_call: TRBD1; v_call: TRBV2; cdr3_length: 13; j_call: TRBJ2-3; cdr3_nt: TGTGCCAGCGACCGGGACAGTACGAATACGCAGTATTTT; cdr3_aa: CASDRDSTNTQYF
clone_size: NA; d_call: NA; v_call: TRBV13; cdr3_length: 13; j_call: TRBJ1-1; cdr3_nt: TGTGCCAGCAGCCCTCGTAGGAACACTGAAGCTTTCTTT; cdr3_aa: CASSPRRNTEAFF
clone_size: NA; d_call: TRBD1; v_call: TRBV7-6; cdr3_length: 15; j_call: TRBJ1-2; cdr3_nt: TGTGCCAGCAGCCCCACAGACAGGGTACCTTATGGCTACACCTTC; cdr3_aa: CASSPTDRVPYGYTF
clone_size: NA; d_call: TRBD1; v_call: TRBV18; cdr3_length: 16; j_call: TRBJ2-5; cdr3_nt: TGTGCCAGCTCACCACTCGGGACAGGGGAACAAGAGACCCAGTACTTC; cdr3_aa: CASSPLGTGEQETQYF
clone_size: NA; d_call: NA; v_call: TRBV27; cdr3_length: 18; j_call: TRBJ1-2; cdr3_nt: TGTGCCAGCAGTCCCTTCGGGGTTTCCCCTTATACTAACTATGGCTACACCTTC; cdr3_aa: CASSPFGVSPYTNYGYTF
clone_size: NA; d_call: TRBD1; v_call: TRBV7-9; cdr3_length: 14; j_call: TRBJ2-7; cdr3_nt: TGTGCCAGCAGCCCCACGACAGGGGTGAGGGAGCAGTACTTC; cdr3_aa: CASSPTTGVREQYF
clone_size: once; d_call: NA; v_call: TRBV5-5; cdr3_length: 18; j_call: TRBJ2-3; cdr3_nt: TGTGCCAGCAGCTTAAGGGTAGCTGGGGGGTTTAGCACAGATACGCAGTATTTT; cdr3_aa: CASSLRVAGGFSTDTQYF
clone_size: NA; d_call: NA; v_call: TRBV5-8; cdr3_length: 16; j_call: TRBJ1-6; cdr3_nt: TGTGCCAGCAGCTTGAGTCGGGGGGCGAGGAATTCACCCCTCCACTTT; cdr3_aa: CASSLSRGARNSPLHF
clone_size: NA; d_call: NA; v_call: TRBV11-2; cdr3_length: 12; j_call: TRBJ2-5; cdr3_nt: TGTGCCAGCAGCTTAGATCGAGAGACCCAGTACTTC; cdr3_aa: CASSLDRETQYF
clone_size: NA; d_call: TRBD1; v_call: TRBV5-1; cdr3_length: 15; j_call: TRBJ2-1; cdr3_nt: TGCGCCAGCAGCTCCCAGGGGGCTCTCTACAATGAGCAGTTCTTC; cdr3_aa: CASSSQGALYNEQFF
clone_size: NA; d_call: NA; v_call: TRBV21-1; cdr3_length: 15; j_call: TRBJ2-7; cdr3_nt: TGTGCCAGCAGCAAAGTGCGGTTCAGTTTCTACGAGCAGTACTTC; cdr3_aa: CASSKVRFSFYEQYF
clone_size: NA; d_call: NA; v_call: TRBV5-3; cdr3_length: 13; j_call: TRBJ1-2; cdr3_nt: TGTGCCGGAGAGACAGGATCTAACTATGGCTACACCTTC; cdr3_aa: CAGETGSNYGYTF
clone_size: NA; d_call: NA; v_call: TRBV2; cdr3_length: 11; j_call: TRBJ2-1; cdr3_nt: TGTGCCAGCAGTCAGGGATATGAGCAGTTCTTC; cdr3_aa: CASSQGYEQFF
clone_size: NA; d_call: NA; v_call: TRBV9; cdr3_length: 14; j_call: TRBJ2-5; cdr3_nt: TGTGCCAGCAGCGTAGCTACGGGTCAAGAGACCCAGTACTTC; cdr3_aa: CASSVATGQETQYF
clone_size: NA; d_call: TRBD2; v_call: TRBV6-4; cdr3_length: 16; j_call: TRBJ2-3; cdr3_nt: TGTGCCAGCAGTGACTCCCCAGCGGGAGGGCAGAGTACGCAGTATTTT; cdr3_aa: CASSDSPAGGQSTQYF
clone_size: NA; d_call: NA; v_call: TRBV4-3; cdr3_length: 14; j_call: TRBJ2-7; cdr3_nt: TGCGCCAGCAGCCCTTGGGTCGGGGATTACGAGCAGTACTTC; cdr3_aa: CASSPWVGDYEQYF
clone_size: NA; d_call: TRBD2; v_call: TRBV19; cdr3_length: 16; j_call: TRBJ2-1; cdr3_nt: TGTGCCAGGTGTCCTACCGGGACTAGCGTAACCAATGAGCAGTTCTTC; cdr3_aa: CARCPTGTSVTNEQFF
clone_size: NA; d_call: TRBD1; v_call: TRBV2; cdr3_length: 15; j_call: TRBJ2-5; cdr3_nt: TGTGCCAGCAGTGGGCGGACAGGGATGGGAGAGACCCAGTACTTC; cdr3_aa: CASSGRTGMGETQYF
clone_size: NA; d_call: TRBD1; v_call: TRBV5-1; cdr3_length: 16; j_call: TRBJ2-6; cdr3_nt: TGCGCCAGCAGCCCTCTGACAGGGGTTGGGGCCAACGTCCTGACTTTC; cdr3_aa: CASSPLTGVGANVLTF